These T cell receptor beta chains were read from a single sample in a study of CD8 T cells in Susac syndrome. TCRdb reanalysed the immunoSEQ multiplex PCR reads using MiXCR and keeps one entry per CDR3 protein. Of 150,000 to 200,000 distinct CDR3 sequences in the sample, just over 90% were seen once. Material for sequencing was CD4+ T cells from PBMCs. All receptors come from a human donor in good health. CDR3s include the opening cysteine and the closing phenylalanine or tryptophan. D genes are given only for firm matches. The listing skips clone size in some rows; elsewhere it reads once, few, many or a size class.

size,J,V,D,DNA,CDR3
-,TRBJ1-2,TRBV2,TRBD1,TGTGCCAGCAGTGAAGCGCTTCGGACAGGGGTTGGCTACACCTTC,CASSEALRTGVGYTF
-,TRBJ1-2,TRBV5-1,TRBD1,TGCGCCAGCAGCTTGGGCAGGACAGGCTCCTATGGCTACACCTTC,CASSLGRTGSYGYTF
few,TRBJ2-4,TRBV5-8,-,TGTGCCAGCAGCTTGGGGGGGGCCGGAAACATTCAGTACTTC,CASSLGGAGNIQYF
-,TRBJ2-7,TRBV7-9,TRBD2,TGTGCCAGCAGCTTAGCGCGCGGACTAGCGGGGTCCCACTCCTACGAGCAGTACTTC,CASSLARGLAGSHSYEQYF
-,TRBJ2-3,TRBV24-1,-,TGTGCCACCGGAACAGAGTATACGGATACGCAGTATTTT,CATGTEYTDTQYF
once,TRBJ1-6,TRBV12-3/TRBV12-4,-,TGTGCCAGCAGTGGTTGGGGTTATAATTCACCCCTCCACTTT,CASSGWGYNSPLHF
-,TRBJ2-6,TRBV5-4,-,TGTGCCAGCAGGCCCGTTGGGGGTTCTGGGGCCAACGTCCTGACTTTC,CASRPVGGSGANVLTF
-,TRBJ2-4,TRBV6-6,-,TGTGCCAGCAGCCCCCCGGGTAGCGATAAAAACATTCAGTACTTC,CASSPPGSDKNIQYF
once,TRBJ2-4,TRBV7-2,-,TGTGCCAGCAGTCCCTCCCGGGGAAACATTCAGTACTTC,CASSPSRGNIQYF
few,TRBJ2-7,TRBV4-2,TRBD2,TGTGCCAGCAGCTCACAAGGAGCGGGGGCTCAAGAGCAGTACTTC,CASSSQGAGAQEQYF
-,TRBJ2-3,TRBV3-1,-,TGTGCCAGCAGCCAAGGCCGGGACTCGTCTAGCACAGATACGCAGTATTTT,CASSQGRDSSSTDTQYF